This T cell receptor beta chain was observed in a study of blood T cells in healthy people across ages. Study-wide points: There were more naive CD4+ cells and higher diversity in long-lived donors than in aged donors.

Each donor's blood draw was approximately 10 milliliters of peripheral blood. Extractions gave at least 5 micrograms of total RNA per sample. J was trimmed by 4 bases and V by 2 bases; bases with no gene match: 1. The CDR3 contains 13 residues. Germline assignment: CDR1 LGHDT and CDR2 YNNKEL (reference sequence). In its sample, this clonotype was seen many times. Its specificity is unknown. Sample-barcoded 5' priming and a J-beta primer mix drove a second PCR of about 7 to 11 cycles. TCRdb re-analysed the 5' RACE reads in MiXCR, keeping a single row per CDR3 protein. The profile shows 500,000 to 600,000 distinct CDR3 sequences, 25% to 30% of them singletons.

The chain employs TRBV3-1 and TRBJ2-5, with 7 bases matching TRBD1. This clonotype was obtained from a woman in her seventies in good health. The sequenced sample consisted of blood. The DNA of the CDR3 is TGTGCCAGCAGCCAACCAGGGGGAGAGACCCAGTACTTC. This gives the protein CASSQPGGETQYF.